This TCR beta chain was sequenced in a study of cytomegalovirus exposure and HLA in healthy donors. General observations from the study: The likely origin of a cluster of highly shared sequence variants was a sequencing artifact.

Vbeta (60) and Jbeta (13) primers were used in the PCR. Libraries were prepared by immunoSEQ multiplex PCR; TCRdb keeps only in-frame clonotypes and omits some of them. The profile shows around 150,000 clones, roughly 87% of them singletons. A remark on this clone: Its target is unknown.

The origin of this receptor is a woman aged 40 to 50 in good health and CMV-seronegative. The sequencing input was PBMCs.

For the CDR3, the DNA is TGTGCCAGCAGTGACAGGGCCCCTCAGCCCCAGCATTTT. Translation: CASSDRAPQPQHF. V usage is TRBV2 and J usage is TRBJ1-5, with D possibly TRBD1 on 5 matching bases. Per the germline V gene, CDR1 is SNHLY and CDR2 is FYNNEI. The length of the CDR3 is 13 residues. With 3 bases removed from V and 6 bases from J, the gap between germline ends came to 9 bases. Full variable domain (remainder filled in from reference TRBV2 and TRBJ1-5): EPEVTQTPSHQVTQMGQEVILRCVPISNHLYFYWYRQILGQKVEFLVSFYNNEISEKSEIFDDQFSVERPDGSNFTLKIRSTKLEDSAMYFCASSDRAPQPQHFGDGTRLSIL.